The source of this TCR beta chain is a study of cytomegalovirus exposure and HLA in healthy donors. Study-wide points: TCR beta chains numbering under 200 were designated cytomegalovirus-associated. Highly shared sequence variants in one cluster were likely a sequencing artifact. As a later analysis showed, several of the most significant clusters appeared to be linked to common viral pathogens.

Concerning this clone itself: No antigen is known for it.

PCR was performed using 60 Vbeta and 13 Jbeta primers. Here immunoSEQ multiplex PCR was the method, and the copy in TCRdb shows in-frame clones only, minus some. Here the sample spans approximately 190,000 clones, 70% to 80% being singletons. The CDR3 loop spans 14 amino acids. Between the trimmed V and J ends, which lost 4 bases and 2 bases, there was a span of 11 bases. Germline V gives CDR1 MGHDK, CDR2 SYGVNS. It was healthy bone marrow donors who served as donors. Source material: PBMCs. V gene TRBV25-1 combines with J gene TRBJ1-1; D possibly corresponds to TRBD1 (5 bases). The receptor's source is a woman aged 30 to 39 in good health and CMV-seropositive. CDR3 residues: CASSARQTNTEAFF. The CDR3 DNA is TGTGCCAGCAGTGCCCGACAGACCAACACTGAAGCTTTCTTT.